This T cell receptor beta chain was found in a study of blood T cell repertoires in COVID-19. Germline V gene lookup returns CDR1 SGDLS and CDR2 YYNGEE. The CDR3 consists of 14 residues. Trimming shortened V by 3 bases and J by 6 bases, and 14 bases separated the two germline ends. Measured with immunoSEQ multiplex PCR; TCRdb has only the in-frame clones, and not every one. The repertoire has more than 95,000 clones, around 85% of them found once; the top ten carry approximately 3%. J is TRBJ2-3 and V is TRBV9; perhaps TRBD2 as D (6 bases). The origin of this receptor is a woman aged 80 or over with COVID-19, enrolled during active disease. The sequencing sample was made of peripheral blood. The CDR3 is CASSADQEGDTQYF. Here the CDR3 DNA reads TGTGCCAGCAGCGCCGACCAGGAGGGGGATACGCAGTATTTT. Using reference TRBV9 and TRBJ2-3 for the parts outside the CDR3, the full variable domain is DSGVTQTPKHLITATGQRVTLRCSPRSGDLSVYWYQQSLDQGLQFLIQYYNGEERAKGNILERFSAQQFPDLHSELNLSSLELGDSALYFCASSADQEGDTQYFGPGTRLTVL.